The present entry profiles one TCR beta chain with its context. Germline V gene lookup returns CDR1 LNHDA and CDR2 SQIVND (reference sequence). Trimming took 8 bases from V and 0 from J, leaving 14 bases between them. The CDR3 totals 15 residues. This record belongs to a study of blood T cell repertoires in COVID-19. For the study at large: Whether acute or convalescent, the COVID-19 samples came from the United States, Italy and Spain. Nucleic acid was either cDNA or gDNA, and it came from T cells, B-cell-depleted T cells, or PBMCs.

Methods used by the authors: Reference gene primer amplification in the assay estimated nucleated cell counts. Profiling relied on immunoSEQ multiplex PCR, and the TCRdb table lists in-frame clones only, not all of them. That table furnishes V, J and clone size, whereas the DNA furnished D and trimming. The sample carries tens of thousands of clones, under 85% recorded once. The chain employs TRBV19 and TRBJ1-5; D possibly corresponds to TRBD1 (6 bases). Material for sequencing was peripheral blood. This TCR was recovered from a human donor in a cohort sampled during active COVID-19. The CDR3 DNA follows: TGTGCCAGTTCCCAGGGGATAGATAGCAATCAGCCCCAGCATTTT. Amino acid sequence: CASSQGIDSNQPQHF.